This T cell receptor (beta chain) emerged from a study of T cells in localized non-small cell lung cancer. General study findings and limits: Of the tissues analyzed, uninvolved adjacent lung showed maximal T cell clonality, greater than tumor. A median around 55 of the top 100 tumor clones appeared in adjacent lung. Prolonged overall survival went with higher T cell density in the blood.

V lost 0 bases and J lost 6, with 14 bases in between. Germline V lookup: CDR1 MNHNY, CDR2 SVGAGI (reference sequence). The CDR3 contains 15 residues. Turning to this clone: Its antigen is as yet unknown.

Libraries were prepared by immunoSEQ multiplex PCR; TCRdb keeps only in-frame clonotypes and omits some of them. This sample has about 40,000 clones, with around 86% found just once. The TCR originated in a man between 18 and 50 years old with stage I lung adenocarcinoma. The rearrangement uses TRBV6-6 and TRBJ1-2; D unresolved. Material: peripheral blood, obtained before any cancer treatment. CDR3 sequence: CASSYSSDLPDGYTF. The CDR3 DNA reads TGTGCCAGCAGTTACTCGTCTGATCTGCCAGATGGCTACACCTTC.